What follows are 10 T cell receptor beta chains derived from one specimen sequenced in a study of OX40 agonist ivuxolimab in advanced cancers. Sequenced by immunoSEQ multiplex PCR; TCRdb stores in-frame clones only, minus some. The sample has under 75,000 clones, roughly 89% seen once; the top ten hold 0.55% to 0.65%. The source material was CD4+ or CD8+ T cells sorted from blood, sampled in a trial of the OX40 agonist ivuxolimab. The source is an adult with an advanced solid tumor such as melanoma, head and neck, liver or kidney cancer.

The rearrangement links TRBV5-4 to TRBJ1-2, with D perhaps matching TRBD1 (6 bases). V was trimmed by 1 base and J by 4 bases, leaving 14 bases between them. The germline V gene encodes CDR1 SGHNT and CDR2 YYREEE (reference sequence). The CDR3 is 15 amino acids. The CDR3 loop reads CASSLSVGGGYGYTF. In nucleotides, the CDR3 is TGTGCCAGCAGCTTGTCGGTTGGGGGCGGCTATGGCTACACCTTC.

This chain uses TRBV2 with TRBJ2-7; TRBD2 matches 7 bases. This CDR3 is built from 13 residues. The V segment lost 4 bases and the J segment 7 bases; nucleotides outside the gene matches: 7. Looked up from germline, CDR1 is SNHLY and CDR2 is FYNNEI. The CDR3, as DNA: TGTGCCAGCAGTGGGGCGGGAGATCGAGAGCAGTACTTC. This gives the protein CASSGAGDREQYF.

The J gene is TRBJ1-1, the V gene TRBV7-3; D perhaps matches TRBD1 (5 bases). V lost 5 bases, J lost 3 bases, and 10 bases lay in between. The CDR3 runs to 13 residues. Germline CDR1 and CDR2: SGHTA and FQGTGA. The chain's CDR3 is CASSPQGYTEAFF. CDR3 nucleotides: TGTGCCAGCAGCCCCCAGGGTTACACTGAAGCTTTCTTT.

This chain uses TRBV19 with TRBJ1-3; D remains unclear. Germline values: CDR1 LNHDA, CDR2 SQIVND (reference sequence). The CDR3 sequence is 16 residues long. V gave up 5 bases and J gave up 0 bases, with 14 bases separating them. CDR3 loop: CASSLLTSLSGNTIYF. The CDR3 DNA follows: TGTGCCAGTAGTCTTTTGACATCACTCTCTGGAAACACCATATATTTT.

The V and J genes are TRBV2 and TRBJ1-4, with D tentatively TRBD1 (5 bases). The length of the CDR3 is 15 residues. Germline CDR1 and CDR2: SNHLY and FYNNEI. V gave up 3 bases and J gave up 7 bases, with 15 bases separating them. The CDR3 DNA reads as TGTGCCAGCAGTGAGAAACGAGGGGTGGGTGAAAAACTGTTTTTT. It is translated as CASSEKRGVGEKLFF.

The chain recombines TRBV29-1 with TRBJ2-7; 9 bases match TRBD1. This CDR3 has 13 amino acids. Germline V gives CDR1 SQVTM, CDR2 ANQGSEA. The V and J ends lost 7 bases and 2 bases, in that order; junction bases with no gene match: 6. The CDR3 loop is CSAQQGAPYEQYF. CDR3 bases: TGCAGCGCCCAACAGGGGGCGCCCTACGAGCAGTACTTC.

The CDR3 region has the DNA TGTGCCAGCAGCACCCGGACAGGGTCCGGGGAGCTGTTTTTT. As protein: CASSTRTGSGELFF. This rearrangement joins TRBV13 to TRBJ2-2, with TRBD1 matching 8 bases. This CDR3 has 14 amino acids. CDR1 is PRHDT, CDR2 FYEKMQ, per germline (reference sequence). The ends lost 5 bases at V and 6 bases at J; junction bases unmatched: 5.

The genes are TRBV23-1 and TRBJ2-3; either TRBD1 or TRBD2 may fit D (5 bases each). TRBV23-1 is identified as an open reading frame with a role that is uncertain. The length of the CDR3 is 15 residues. The V and J ends lost 4 bases and 1 base respectively, with 12 bases between them. The CDR3, as DNA: TGCGCCAGCAGTCTGTCGTTGGGGGGCACAGATACGCAGTATTTT. Its translation: CASSLSLGGTDTQYF.

The chain combines TRBV30 with TRBJ1-4, with 7 bases identical to TRBD1. This CDR3 is built from 15 residues. Per germline, CDR1 GTSNPN and CDR2 SVGIG (reference sequence). With 2 bases clipped from V and 5 bases from J, the junction kept 8 bases outside the gene matches. DNA for the CDR3: TGTGCCTGGAGTACCTCGGGACAGCTAAATGAAAAACTGTTTTTT. Amino acid sequence: CAWSTSGQLNEKLFF.

This clone is a singleton in its sample. The V call is TRBV5-4, the J call TRBJ2-3; 8 bases are shared with TRBD2. The V and J ends lost 4 bases and 2 bases, in that order; junction bases with no gene match: 6. The CDR3 length is 15 residues. CDR1 is SGHNT and CDR2 is YYREEE in the germline V gene (reference sequence). The CDR3 spells CASSPGLAVTDTQYF. DNA for the CDR3: TGTGCCAGCAGCCCCGGACTAGCCGTCACAGATACGCAGTATTTT.